The text below deals with one TCR beta chain. Its cognate antigen is unknown. The germline gives CDR1 SEHNR, CDR2 FQNEAQ (reference sequence). The CDR3 extends over 14 amino acids. The ends were cut back, 5 bases at V and 2 bases at J, with 11 bases in the middle. Sequencing was performed with immunoSEQ multiplex PCR; in TCRdb, only in-frame clones are kept and a portion is missing. The sample shows about 150,000 clones, about 92% of them seen only once. The data originate from a study of T cell responses to AZD1222 COVID-19 vaccine. General study points: Across spike, vaccine-associated CD4 TCRs were found, dominant at 160-218 and 743-854. Clonal diversity was possibly underestimated, and white British individuals and females predominated among donors.

Second-dose intervals of approximately 4 or approximately 12 weeks were pooled. This TCR derives from an adult who received the AZD1222 COVID-19 vaccine. The chain links TRBV7-9 to TRBJ2-3; tentatively, D is TRBD2 (5 bases). The sample in question was peripheral blood, obtained 28 days after the second AZD1222 dose. CDR3 residues: CASSPDSNTDTQYF. CDR3 DNA sequence: TGTGCCAGCAGCCCGGACTCGAACACAGATACGCAGTATTTT.